Listed below are T cell receptor beta chains from one sample, sequenced in a study of blood T cell repertoires in COVID-19. TCRdb keeps only in-frame clones here, not all; method: immunoSEQ multiplex PCR. The sample includes approximately 210,000 clones, about 88% of them seen just once. The sample was peripheral blood. Source of these receptors: a man aged 35 to 55 with active or convalescent COVID-19. The CDR3 runs from the conserved cysteine through the conserved F or W. D genes are given only for firm matches. A clone size is listed for some rows: how often the clone was seen (once, few, many), or a class if it is expanded.

j_gene: TRBJ2-5
d_gene: -
abundance: -
len: 15
v_gene: TRBV5-1
CDR3nt: TGCGCCAGCAGCTTGGTTCCCGGGTACCAAGAGACCCAGTACTTC
CDR3aa: CASSLVPGYQETQYF

j_gene: TRBJ1-5
d_gene: TRBD1
abundance: -
len: 15
v_gene: TRBV27
CDR3nt: TGTGCCAGCAGTTTACAGGGGGCCAGCAATCAGCCCCAGCATTTT
CDR3aa: CASSLQGASNQPQHF

j_gene: TRBJ2-7
d_gene: -
abundance: -
len: 13
v_gene: TRBV10-3
CDR3nt: TGTGCCATCAGTGGGACACCTTCCTACGAGCAGTACTTC
CDR3aa: CAISGTPSYEQYF

j_gene: TRBJ1-1
d_gene: -
abundance: -
len: 15
v_gene: TRBV25-1
CDR3nt: TGTGCCAGCAGTGAAGGAGGGAGTGGGATAACTGAAGCTTTCTTT
CDR3aa: CASSEGGSGITEAFF

j_gene: TRBJ2-1
d_gene: TRBD2
abundance: few
len: 16
v_gene: TRBV11-3
CDR3nt: TGTGCCAGCAGCTTAAGGGGGACTAGCGGGTCTAATGAGCAGTTCTTC
CDR3aa: CASSLRGTSGSNEQFF

j_gene: TRBJ2-3
d_gene: TRBD2
abundance: -
len: 14
v_gene: TRBV30
CDR3nt: TGTGCCTGGTTATTAGCGGGAGTGACCTATACGCAGTATTTT
CDR3aa: CAWLLAGVTYTQYF

j_gene: TRBJ2-7
d_gene: -
abundance: -
len: 13
v_gene: TRBV5-1
CDR3nt: TGCGCCAGCAGTGTGACTGCCTCCTACGAGCAGTACTTC
CDR3aa: CASSVTASYEQYF

j_gene: TRBJ2-3
d_gene: TRBD2
abundance: -
len: 15
v_gene: TRBV30
CDR3nt: TGTGCCTGGAGTGTACACGGGGGGGCCCGCGATACGCAGTATTTT
CDR3aa: CAWSVHGGARDTQYF

j_gene: TRBJ1-1
d_gene: TRBD1
abundance: once
len: 15
v_gene: TRBV4-2
CDR3nt: TGTGCCAGCAGCCTGGACAGGGCACCGAACACTGAAGCTTTCTTT
CDR3aa: CASSLDRAPNTEAFF

j_gene: TRBJ2-7
d_gene: -
abundance: -
len: 14
v_gene: TRBV18
CDR3nt: TGTGCCAGCTCACCAGGGGTAGCGTACTACGAGCAGTACTTC
CDR3aa: CASSPGVAYYEQYF

j_gene: TRBJ1-1
d_gene: TRBD1
abundance: -
len: 15
v_gene: TRBV2
CDR3nt: TGTGCCAGCAGTAGAACAGGGGCTTTGAACACTGAAGCTTTCTTT
CDR3aa: CASSRTGALNTEAFF

j_gene: TRBJ1-6
d_gene: TRBD1
abundance: -
len: 15
v_gene: TRBV10-1
CDR3nt: TGCGCCAGGATTCCAGAGAGGGGGCCTAGTTCACCCCTCCACTTT
CDR3aa: CARIPERGPSSPLHF

j_gene: TRBJ1-1
d_gene: TRBD1
abundance: -
len: 14
v_gene: TRBV11-2
CDR3nt: TGTGCCAGCAGCTGGGACAGCATGAACACTGAAGCTTTCTTT
CDR3aa: CASSWDSMNTEAFF

j_gene: TRBJ1-2
d_gene: TRBD1
abundance: -
len: 17
v_gene: TRBV9
CDR3nt: TGTGCCAGCAGCCCACCTTCAGGACAGGGAGCTAACTATGGCTACACCTTC
CDR3aa: CASSPPSGQGANYGYTF

j_gene: TRBJ2-7
d_gene: -
abundance: -
len: 15
v_gene: TRBV11-2
CDR3nt: TGTGCCAGCAGCTTAGACAGGGGAAGATCCTACGAGCAGTACTTC
CDR3aa: CASSLDRGRSYEQYF

j_gene: TRBJ2-1
d_gene: -
abundance: -
len: 16
v_gene: TRBV3-1/TRBV3-2
CDR3nt: TGTGCCAGCAGCCAAGAGAGTAGCGTCTCCTACAATGAGCAGTTCTTC
CDR3aa: CASSQESSVSYNEQFF

j_gene: TRBJ1-1
d_gene: -
abundance: -
len: 15
v_gene: TRBV3-1/TRBV3-2
CDR3nt: TGTGCCAGCAGCCAAGGGGCAGGGCCGAACACTGAAGCTTTCTTT
CDR3aa: CASSQGAGPNTEAFF

j_gene: TRBJ1-5
d_gene: TRBD1
abundance: -
len: 16
v_gene: TRBV30
CDR3nt: TGTGCCTGCCAGGACAGGGACAGGGGGATGATCCAGCCCCAGCATTTT
CDR3aa: CACQDRDRGMIQPQHF

j_gene: TRBJ1-3
d_gene: -
abundance: -
len: 14
v_gene: TRBV19
CDR3nt: TGTGCCAGTAGTATCTGGGGCCCTGGAAACACCATATATTTT
CDR3aa: CASSIWGPGNTIYF

j_gene: TRBJ1-1
d_gene: -
abundance: once
len: 13
v_gene: TRBV6-5
CDR3nt: TGTGCCAGTACGTGGAGCATGAACACTGAAGCTTTCTTT
CDR3aa: CASTWSMNTEAFF

j_gene: TRBJ1-1
d_gene: TRBD1
abundance: -
len: 15
v_gene: TRBV27
CDR3nt: TGTGCCAGCAGTTTTTCCGGGACAGGGCTAACTGAAGCTTTCTTT
CDR3aa: CASSFSGTGLTEAFF

j_gene: TRBJ2-1
d_gene: -
abundance: -
len: 13
v_gene: TRBV7-3
CDR3nt: TGTGCCAGCAGCTTATCTGCGGCAAATGAGCAGTTCTTC
CDR3aa: CASSLSAANEQFF

j_gene: TRBJ1-2
d_gene: TRBD1
abundance: once
len: 13
v_gene: TRBV5-4
CDR3nt: TGTGCCAGCAGCCGCGGACAGGGGAGGGGCTACACCTTC
CDR3aa: CASSRGQGRGYTF

j_gene: TRBJ1-4
d_gene: -
abundance: -
len: 11
v_gene: TRBV28
CDR3nt: TGTGCCAGCAGTCAAAATGAAAAACTGTTTTTT
CDR3aa: CASSQNEKLFF

j_gene: TRBJ1-1
d_gene: TRBD1
abundance: -
len: 13
v_gene: TRBV6-5
CDR3nt: TGTGCCAGCAGAGCGGACAGGGAAACTGAAGCTTTCTTT
CDR3aa: CASRADRETEAFF

j_gene: TRBJ2-7
d_gene: -
abundance: -
len: 13
v_gene: TRBV5-1
CDR3nt: TGCGCCAGCAGCCCGGGTCCGTCCTACGAGCAGTACTTC
CDR3aa: CASSPGPSYEQYF

j_gene: TRBJ2-3
d_gene: -
abundance: -
len: 15
v_gene: TRBV9
CDR3nt: TGTGCCAGCAGCAAAGCCGTCTCTAGCACAGATACGCAGTATTTT
CDR3aa: CASSKAVSSTDTQYF

j_gene: TRBJ2-1
d_gene: TRBD2
abundance: -
len: 19
v_gene: TRBV29-1
CDR3nt: TGCAGCGTTGAAGCCAAGGCTAGCGGGGGTCAGAGCTCCTACAATGAGCAGTTCTTC
CDR3aa: CSVEAKASGGQSSYNEQFF

j_gene: TRBJ2-4
d_gene: -
abundance: -
len: 17
v_gene: TRBV11-2
CDR3nt: TGTGCCAGCAGCCCCAGGGGGGCGGGTCTAGCCAAAAACATTCAGTACTTC
CDR3aa: CASSPRGAGLAKNIQYF

j_gene: TRBJ1-2
d_gene: -
abundance: -
len: 13
v_gene: TRBV12-3/TRBV12-4
CDR3nt: TGTGCCACCAGACAGGTCCTTACCTATGGCTACACCTTC
CDR3aa: CATRQVLTYGYTF

j_gene: TRBJ2-1
d_gene: -
abundance: -
len: 16
v_gene: TRBV7-9
CDR3nt: TGTGCCAGCAGCCGTAGCGGAGAGAGCTTCTACAATGAGCAGTTCTTC
CDR3aa: CASSRSGESFYNEQFF

j_gene: TRBJ2-7
d_gene: -
abundance: -
len: 15
v_gene: TRBV18
CDR3nt: TGTGCCAGCTCACCAAGGGTCGGATCTACGGGGGAGCAGTACTTC
CDR3aa: CASSPRVGSTGEQYF

j_gene: TRBJ2-1
d_gene: -
abundance: -
len: 13
v_gene: TRBV5-1
CDR3nt: TGCGCCAGCAGCTTGTCGTTAGTGGATGAGCAGTTCTTC
CDR3aa: CASSLSLVDEQFF

j_gene: TRBJ2-3
d_gene: TRBD1
abundance: once
len: 14
v_gene: TRBV5-1
CDR3nt: TGCGCCAGCAGTTCTGACAGGGTTTCAGATACGCAGTATTTT
CDR3aa: CASSSDRVSDTQYF

j_gene: TRBJ2-1
d_gene: TRBD2
abundance: -
len: 15
v_gene: TRBV30
CDR3nt: TGTGCCTGGCAGACTAGCGGGAGCTCCTACAATGAGCAGTTCTTC
CDR3aa: CAWQTSGSSYNEQFF

j_gene: TRBJ2-1
d_gene: TRBD2
abundance: -
len: 13
v_gene: TRBV5-1
CDR3nt: TGCGCCTCTAGCGGGAGCTCCTACAATGAGCAGTTCTTC
CDR3aa: CASSGSSYNEQFF

j_gene: TRBJ1-1
d_gene: -
abundance: -
len: 14
v_gene: TRBV27
CDR3nt: TGTGCCAGCAGTTCGGACTTATCGGGGACTGAAGCTTTCTTT
CDR3aa: CASSSDLSGTEAFF

j_gene: TRBJ2-6
d_gene: -
abundance: -
len: 17
v_gene: TRBV28
CDR3nt: TGTGCCAGCAGTCGAGGGGGATTCGGCTCTGGGGCCAACGTCCTGACTTTC
CDR3aa: CASSRGGFGSGANVLTF

j_gene: TRBJ1-2
d_gene: -
abundance: few
len: 13
v_gene: TRBV5-1
CDR3nt: TGCGCCAGCAGTCCGGCGGGGGAAAATGGCTACACCTTC
CDR3aa: CASSPAGENGYTF

j_gene: TRBJ2-7
d_gene: -
abundance: -
len: 14
v_gene: TRBV28
CDR3nt: TGTGCCAGCAGTTTGACTCGGGGAGCCTACGAGCAGTACTTC
CDR3aa: CASSLTRGAYEQYF

j_gene: TRBJ1-4
d_gene: TRBD1
abundance: -
len: 16
v_gene: TRBV9
CDR3nt: TGTGCCAGCAGCGTAGGGACAGGGACAACTAATGAAAAACTGTTTTTT
CDR3aa: CASSVGTGTTNEKLFF

j_gene: TRBJ1-1
d_gene: -
abundance: -
len: 14
v_gene: TRBV29-1
CDR3nt: TGCAGCGTTGAGGGCAGCCAAATGAACACTGAAGCTTTCTTT
CDR3aa: CSVEGSQMNTEAFF

j_gene: TRBJ1-2
d_gene: TRBD1
abundance: -
len: 13
v_gene: TRBV12-3/TRBV12-4
CDR3nt: TGTGCCAGCAGTACAGGGGGCCAGGATGGCTACACCTTC
CDR3aa: CASSTGGQDGYTF

j_gene: TRBJ1-5
d_gene: TRBD1
abundance: once
len: 14
v_gene: TRBV24-1
CDR3nt: TGTGCCTGCGGGACAGGGGTTAGCAATCAGCCCCAGCATTTT
CDR3aa: CACGTGVSNQPQHF

j_gene: TRBJ2-7
d_gene: -
abundance: -
len: 14
v_gene: TRBV6-6
CDR3nt: TGTGCCAGCAGGACTCAGACGGGTTCCTACGAGCAGTACTTC
CDR3aa: CASRTQTGSYEQYF